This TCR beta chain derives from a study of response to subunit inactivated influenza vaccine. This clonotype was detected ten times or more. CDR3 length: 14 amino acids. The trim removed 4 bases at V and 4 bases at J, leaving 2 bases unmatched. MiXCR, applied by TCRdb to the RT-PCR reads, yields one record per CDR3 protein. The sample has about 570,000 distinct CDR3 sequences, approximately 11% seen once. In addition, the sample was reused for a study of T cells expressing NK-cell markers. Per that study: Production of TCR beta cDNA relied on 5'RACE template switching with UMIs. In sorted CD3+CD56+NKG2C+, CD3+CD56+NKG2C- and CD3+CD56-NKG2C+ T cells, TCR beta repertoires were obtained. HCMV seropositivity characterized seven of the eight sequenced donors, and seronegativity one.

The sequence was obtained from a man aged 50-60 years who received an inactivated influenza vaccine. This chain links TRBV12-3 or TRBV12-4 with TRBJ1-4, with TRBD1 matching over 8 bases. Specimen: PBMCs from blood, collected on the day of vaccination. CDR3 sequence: CASSSDRVNEKLFF. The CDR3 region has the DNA TGTGCCAGCAGTTCGGACAGGGTTAATGAAAAACTGTTTTTT.